The present entry profiles one TCR beta chain with its context. The protocol was immunoSEQ multiplex PCR, while the TCRdb copy is restricted to in-frame clones and leaves out a portion. Of 50,000 or so clones listed, 86% were seen once; the top ten hold 2% to 3%. The time point denotes: baseline, week 1 (first vaccination visit). Treatment reported: pre-vaccination baseline after standard-of-care therapy. The length of the CDR3 is 15 residues. With 5 bases removed from V and 1 base from J, the gap between germline ends came to 14 bases. From germline, CDR1 is SGHVS and CDR2 FQNEAQ. The data belong to a study of a mutant IDH1 vaccine in newly diagnosed glioma. Overall study context: Those enrolled had earlier been treated with radiotherapy, temozolomide, or both, mostly both.

The rearrangement joins TRBV7-8 to TRBJ1-1, with unresolved D. Sequencing used PBMCs, obtained from a glioma patient treated with radiotherapy, temozolomide or both. This TCR came from a middle-aged man with glioma. CDR3 in amino acids: CASSPVAVGNTEAFF. The CDR3 DNA reads as TGTGCCAGCAGCCCAGTGGCGGTGGGGAACACTGAAGCTTTCTTT.